This paragraph reports one T cell receptor (beta chain). The antigen is unknown. This entry belongs to a study of cytomegalovirus exposure and HLA in healthy donors. Findings and limits, study-wide: The study recorded 150 to 200 TCR beta chains that were cytomegalovirus-associated.

Some clones are missing from TCRdb's copy, which holds only in-frame ones; the method was immunoSEQ multiplex PCR. Seen here are about 110,000 clones, about 85% observed once, and the top ten hold around 3.1%. The source is a woman between 18 and 29 years old in good health and CMV-seronegative. Material for sequencing was PBMCs.

The CDR3 is CASSYGQFSYEQYF. Written as DNA, the CDR3 is TGTGCCAGCAGTTACGGACAGTTCTCCTACGAGCAGTACTTC. The J gene is TRBJ2-7, the V gene TRBV6-5, with a possible D match to TRBD1 (6 bases). Germline-derived CDR1 and CDR2 are MNHEY and SVGAGI. V was trimmed by 2 bases and J by 0 bases, leaving 8 bases between them. The CDR3 totals 14 residues.